This TCR beta chain stems from a study of CD8 T cells in Susac syndrome. RNA amounts of about 0.5 to 1 ug underwent reverse transcription with random hexamers. In TCRdb, the immunoSEQ multiplex PCR reads were re-called with MiXCR into one record per CDR3 protein. There are about 47,000 distinct CDR3 sequences in the sample; approximately 92% occur only once, and around 0.41% lies in the top ten. Germline loops: CDR1 LNHDA, CDR2 SQIVND (reference sequence). This CDR3 region has 12 residues. V gave up 3 bases and J gave up 7 bases, with 9 bases separating them. This clonotype showed up just once. The chain links TRBV19 to TRBJ1-2, with D hard to call. What was sequenced was CD8+ T cells from PBMCs. The receptor was isolated from a human donor in good health. Here the CDR3 reads CASSMEEGGYTF. In nucleotides, the CDR3 is TGTGCCAGTAGTATGGAGGAAGGTGGCTACACCTTC.